This T cell receptor (beta chain) was recorded in a study of shared T cell receptors in the human thymus. Only in-frame clones appear in the TCRdb table, and some are missing; sequencing was by immunoSEQ multiplex PCR. Of approximately 730,000 clones listed, roughly 85% were seen once; the top ten hold under 0.012%. Germline V lookup: CDR1 SEHNR, CDR2 FQNEAQ (reference sequence). This CDR3 region has 16 residues. V lost 3 bases and J lost 0, with 12 bases in between. These sequences were also reported in another study, on human thymus T cells. Per that study: Donors were healthy Finnish infants having corrective surgery for congenital heart defects. Resections removed during corrective heart surgery provided the thymus tissue used. V and J gene usage appeared biased in thymic and blood repertoires. Thymic repertoires overlap heavily among unrelated individuals, related research has reported.

Material: thymocytes. The chain is built from TRBV7-9 and TRBJ1-3; D remains unclear. This clonotype was obtained from a girl under two years old with a congenital heart defect. Here the CDR3 DNA reads TGTGCCAGCAGCTTGTTGCTGTTGAGCTCTGGAAACACCATATATTTT. Protein sequence: CASSLLLLSSGNTIYF.